The subject of this entry is one TCR beta chain. Its antigen is unknown. This CDR3 has 18 amino acids. Germline V gene data show CDR1 as SGHNT and CDR2 as YYREEE (reference sequence). Trimming stripped 0 bases from V and 0 bases from J, with 16 bases between. The entry originates in a study of post-analysis software for immune sequencing data. In the study overall: Some patients lacked subtype; others had relapsing-remitting, secondary progressive or progressive-relapsing disease. General study findings and limits: Controls significantly exceeded multiple sclerosis patients in normalized Chao1 diversity. By F measure, samples from a shared preparation batch strongly co-clustered. Controls showed lower frequencies than patients for several TRBV segments, and TRBV5-6, TRBV5-1 and TRBV20-1 were among these.

Sequencing libraries made from TCR beta cDNA carried unique molecular identifiers. Between about 1 and 10 million T cells gave rise to around 500,000 cDNA molecules. Each CDR3 protein gets one entry after TCRdb re-called the PCR reads with MiXCR. The table includes hundreds of thousands of distinct CDR3 sequences, approximately 45% detected once. The J gene is TRBJ2-1, the V gene TRBV5-4; TRBD2 might be the D (6 bases). Sequencing was carried out using blood. This clonotype was obtained from a girl between 5 and 17 years old with multiple sclerosis. CDR3 sequence (DNA): TGTGCCAGCAGCTTGGCCTTAGCGGCCCACAGCTCCTACAATGAGCAGTTCTTC. It encodes CASSLALAAHSSYNEQFF. Supplemented by reference TRBV5-4 and TRBJ2-1, the full variable domain reads ETGVTQSPTHLIKTRGQQVTLRCSSQSGHNTVSWYQQALGQGPQFIFQYYREEENGRGNFPPRFSGLQFPNYSSELNVNALELDDSALYLCASSLALAAHSSYNEQFFGPGTRLTVL.